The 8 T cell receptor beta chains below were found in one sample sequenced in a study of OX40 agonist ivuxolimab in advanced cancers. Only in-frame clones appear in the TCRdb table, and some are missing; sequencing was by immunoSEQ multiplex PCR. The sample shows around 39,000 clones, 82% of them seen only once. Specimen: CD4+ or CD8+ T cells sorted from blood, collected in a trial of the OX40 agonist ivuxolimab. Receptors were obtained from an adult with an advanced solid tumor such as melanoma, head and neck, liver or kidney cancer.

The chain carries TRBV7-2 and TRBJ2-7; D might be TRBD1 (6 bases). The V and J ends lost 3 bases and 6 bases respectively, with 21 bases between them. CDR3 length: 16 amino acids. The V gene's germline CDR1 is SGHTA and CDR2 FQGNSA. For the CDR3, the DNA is TGTGCCAGCAGCTTCAGGGGCCAAATTGGTTCGGCCGAGCAGTACTTC. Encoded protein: CASSFRGQIGSAEQYF.

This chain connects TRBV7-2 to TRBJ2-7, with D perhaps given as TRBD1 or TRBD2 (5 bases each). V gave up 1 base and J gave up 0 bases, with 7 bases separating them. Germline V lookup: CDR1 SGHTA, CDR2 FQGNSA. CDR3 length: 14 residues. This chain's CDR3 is CASSLGGRSYEQYF. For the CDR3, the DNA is TGTGCCAGCAGCTTAGGGGGACGCTCCTACGAGCAGTACTTC.

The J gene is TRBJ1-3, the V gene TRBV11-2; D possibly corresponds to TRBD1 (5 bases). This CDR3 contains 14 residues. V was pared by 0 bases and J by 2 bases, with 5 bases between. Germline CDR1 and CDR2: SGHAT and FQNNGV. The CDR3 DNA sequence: TGTGCCAGCAGCTTAGACAGGGCTGGAAACACCATATATTTT. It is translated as CASSLDRAGNTIYF.

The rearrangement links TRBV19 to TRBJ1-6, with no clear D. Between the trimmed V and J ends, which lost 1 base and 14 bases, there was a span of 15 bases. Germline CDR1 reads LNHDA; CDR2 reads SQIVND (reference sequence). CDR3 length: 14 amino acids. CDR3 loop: CASSIAAGGVSLHF. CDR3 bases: TGTGCCAGTAGTATAGCTGCCGGAGGCGTATCCCTCCACTTT.

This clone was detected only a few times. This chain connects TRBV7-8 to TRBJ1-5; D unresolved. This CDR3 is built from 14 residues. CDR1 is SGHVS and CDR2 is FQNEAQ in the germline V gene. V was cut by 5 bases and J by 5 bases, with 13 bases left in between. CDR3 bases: TGTGCCAGCAGCCCGAGAGGGCCTGATCAGCCCCAGCATTTT. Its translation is CASSPRGPDQPQHF.

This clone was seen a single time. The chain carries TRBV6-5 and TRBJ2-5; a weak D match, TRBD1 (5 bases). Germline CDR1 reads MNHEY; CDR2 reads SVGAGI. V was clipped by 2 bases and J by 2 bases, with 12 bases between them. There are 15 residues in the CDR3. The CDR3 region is CASSYSRTTQETQYF. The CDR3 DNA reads TGTGCCAGCAGTTACAGCCGGACAACGCAAGAGACCCAGTACTTC.

The CDR3 sequence is CASRGQATETQYF. In nucleotides, the CDR3 is TGTGCCAGCAGGGGACAGGCAACAGAGACCCAGTACTTC. The rearrangement links TRBV2 to TRBJ2-5; 8 nucleotides line up with TRBD1. The CDR3 length is 13 residues. The germline gives CDR1 SNHLY, CDR2 FYNNEI. V gave up 6 bases and J gave up 4 bases; unmatched junction bases: 4.

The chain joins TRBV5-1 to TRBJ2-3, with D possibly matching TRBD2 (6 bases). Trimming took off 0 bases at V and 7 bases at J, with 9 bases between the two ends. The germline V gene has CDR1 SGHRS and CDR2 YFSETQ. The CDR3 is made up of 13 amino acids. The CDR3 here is CASSLAGGYTQYF. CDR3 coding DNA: TGCGCCAGCAGCTTGGCCGGGGGATATACGCAGTATTTT.